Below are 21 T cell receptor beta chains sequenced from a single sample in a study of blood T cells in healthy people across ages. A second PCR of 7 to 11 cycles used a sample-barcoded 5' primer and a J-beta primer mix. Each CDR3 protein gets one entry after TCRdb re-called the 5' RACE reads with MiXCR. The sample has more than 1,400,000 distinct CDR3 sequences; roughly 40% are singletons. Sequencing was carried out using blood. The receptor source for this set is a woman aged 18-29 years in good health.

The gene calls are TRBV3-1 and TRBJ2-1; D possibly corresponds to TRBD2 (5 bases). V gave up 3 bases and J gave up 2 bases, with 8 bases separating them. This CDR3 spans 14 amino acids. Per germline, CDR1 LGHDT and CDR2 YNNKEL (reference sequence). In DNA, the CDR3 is TGTGCCAGCAGCCATGAGGGAACCTACAATGAGCAGTTCTTC. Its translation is CASSHEGTYNEQFF.

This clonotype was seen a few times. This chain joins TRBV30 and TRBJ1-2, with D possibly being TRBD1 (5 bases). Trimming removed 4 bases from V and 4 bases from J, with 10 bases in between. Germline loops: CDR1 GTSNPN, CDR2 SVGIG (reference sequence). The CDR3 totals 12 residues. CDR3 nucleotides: TGTGCCTGGACTGACAGTACCTATGGCTACACCTTC. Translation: CAWTDSTYGYTF.

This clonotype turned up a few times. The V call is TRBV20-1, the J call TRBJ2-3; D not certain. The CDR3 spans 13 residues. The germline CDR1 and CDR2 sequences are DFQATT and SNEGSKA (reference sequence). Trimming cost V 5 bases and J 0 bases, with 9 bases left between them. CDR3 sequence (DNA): TGCAGTGCTCCTGGAGCTAGCACAGATACGCAGTATTTT. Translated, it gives CSAPGASTDTQYF.

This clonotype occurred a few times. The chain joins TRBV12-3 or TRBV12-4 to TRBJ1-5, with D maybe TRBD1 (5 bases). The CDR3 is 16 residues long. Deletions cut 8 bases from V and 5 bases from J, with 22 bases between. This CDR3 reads CASRTGRSTGYQPQHF. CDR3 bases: TGTGCCAGCCGAACAGGCCGTAGCACAGGTTATCAGCCCCAGCATTTT.

CDR3 sequence reads: CAWGLAGSTDTQYF. CDR3 DNA: TGTGCCTGGGGACTAGCGGGGAGCACAGATACGCAGTATTTT. This chain links TRBV30 with TRBJ2-3, with TRBD2 matching 12 bases. The V gene's germline CDR1 is GTSNPN and CDR2 SVGIG (reference sequence). Trimming took 5 bases from V and 0 from J; bases not matched to a gene: 0. The CDR3 totals 14 residues.

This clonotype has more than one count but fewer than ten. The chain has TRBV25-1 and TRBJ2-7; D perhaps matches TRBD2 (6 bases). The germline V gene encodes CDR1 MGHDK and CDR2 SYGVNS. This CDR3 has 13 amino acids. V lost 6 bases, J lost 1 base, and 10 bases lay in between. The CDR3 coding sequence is TGTGCCAGCAGGCGGGGATCTTCCTACGAGCAGTACTTC. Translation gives CASRRGSSYEQYF.

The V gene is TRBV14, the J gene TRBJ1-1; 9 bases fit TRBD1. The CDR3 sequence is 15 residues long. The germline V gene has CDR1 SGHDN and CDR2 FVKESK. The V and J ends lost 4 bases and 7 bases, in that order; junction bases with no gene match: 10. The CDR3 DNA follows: TGTGCCAGCAGCCCTAAAGACAGGGGGATTAGTGAAGCTTTCTTT. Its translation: CASSPKDRGISEAFF.

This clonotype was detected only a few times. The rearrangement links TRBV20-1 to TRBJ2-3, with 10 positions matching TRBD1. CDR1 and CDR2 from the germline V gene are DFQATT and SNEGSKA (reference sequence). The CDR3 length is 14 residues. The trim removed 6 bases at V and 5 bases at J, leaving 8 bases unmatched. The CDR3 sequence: CSARRGQGIDTQYF. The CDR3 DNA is TGCAGTGCCAGACGGGGACAGGGGATAGATACGCAGTATTTT.

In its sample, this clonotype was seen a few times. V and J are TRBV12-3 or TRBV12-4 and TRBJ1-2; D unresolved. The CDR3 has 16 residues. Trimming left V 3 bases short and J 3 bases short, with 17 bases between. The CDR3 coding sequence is TGTGCCAGCAGTTTTTTCGGAAGGCCCGTGGACTATGGCTACACCTTC. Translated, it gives CASSFFGRPVDYGYTF.

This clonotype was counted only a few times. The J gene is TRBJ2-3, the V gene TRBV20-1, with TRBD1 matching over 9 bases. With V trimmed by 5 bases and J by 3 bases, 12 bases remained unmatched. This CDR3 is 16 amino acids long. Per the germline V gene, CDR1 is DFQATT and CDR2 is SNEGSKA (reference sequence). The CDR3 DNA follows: TGCAGTGCTGTACAACCGGGACAGGGTAGGACAGATACGCAGTATTTT. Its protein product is CSAVQPGQGRTDTQYF.

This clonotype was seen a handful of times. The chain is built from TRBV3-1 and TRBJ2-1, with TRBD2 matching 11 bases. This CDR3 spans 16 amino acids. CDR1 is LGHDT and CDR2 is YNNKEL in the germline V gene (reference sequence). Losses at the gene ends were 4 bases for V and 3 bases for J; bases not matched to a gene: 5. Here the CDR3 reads CASSPRLAGSYNEQFF. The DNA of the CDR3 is TGTGCCAGCAGCCCCCGACTAGCGGGAAGCTACAATGAGCAGTTCTTC.

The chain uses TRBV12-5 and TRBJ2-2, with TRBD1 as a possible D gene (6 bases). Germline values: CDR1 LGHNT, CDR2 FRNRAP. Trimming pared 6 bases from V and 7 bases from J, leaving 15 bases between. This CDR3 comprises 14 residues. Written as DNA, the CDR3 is TGTGCTAGTGGGTCCGTGGGGGCGGACGGGGAGCTGTTTTTT. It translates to CASGSVGADGELFF.

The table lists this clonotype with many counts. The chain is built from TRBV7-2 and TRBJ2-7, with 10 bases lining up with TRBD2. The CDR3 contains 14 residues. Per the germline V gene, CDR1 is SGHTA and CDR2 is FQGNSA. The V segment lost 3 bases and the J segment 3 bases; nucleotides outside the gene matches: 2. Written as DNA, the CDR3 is TGTGCCAGCAGCTTCGGACTAGCGGTCTACGAGCAGTACTTC. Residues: CASSFGLAVYEQYF.

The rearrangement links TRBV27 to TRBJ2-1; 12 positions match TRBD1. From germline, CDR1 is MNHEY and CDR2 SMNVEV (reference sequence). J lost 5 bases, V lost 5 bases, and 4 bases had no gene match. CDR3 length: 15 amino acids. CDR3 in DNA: TGTGCCAGCAGTCCCTGGGACAGGGGGCACAATGAGCAGTTCTTC. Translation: CASSPWDRGHNEQFF.

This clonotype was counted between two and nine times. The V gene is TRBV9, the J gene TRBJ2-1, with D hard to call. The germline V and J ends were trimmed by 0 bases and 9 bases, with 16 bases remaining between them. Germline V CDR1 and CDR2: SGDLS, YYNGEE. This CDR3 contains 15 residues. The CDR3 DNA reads TGTGCCAGCAGCGTAGGTAGACATCCTAAGATTGAGCAGTTCTTC. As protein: CASSVGRHPKIEQFF.

This CDR3 is CASSQGGNANEKLFF. As DNA, the CDR3 is TGCGCCAGCAGCCAGGGTGGGAACGCTAATGAAAAACTGTTTTTT. This chain joins TRBV4-3 and TRBJ1-4; D ambiguous. Trimming left V 3 bases short and J 3 bases short, with 11 bases between. In germline, CDR1 is LGHNA, CDR2 YSLEER. The CDR3 runs to 15 residues.

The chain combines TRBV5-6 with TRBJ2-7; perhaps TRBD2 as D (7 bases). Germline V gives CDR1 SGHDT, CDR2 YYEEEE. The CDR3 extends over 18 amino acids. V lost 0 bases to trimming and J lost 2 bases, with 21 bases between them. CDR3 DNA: TGTGCCAGCAGCTTGGCCCCGGAGAGGGGGGGTTCTCCCTACGAGCAGTACTTC. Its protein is CASSLAPERGGSPYEQYF.

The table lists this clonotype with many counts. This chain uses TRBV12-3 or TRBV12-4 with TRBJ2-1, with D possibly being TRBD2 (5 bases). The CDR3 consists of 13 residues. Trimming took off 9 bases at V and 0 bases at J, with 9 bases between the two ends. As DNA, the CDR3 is TGTGCCAGTAGGGCGGGCTCCTACAATGAGCAGTTCTTC. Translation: CASRAGSYNEQFF.

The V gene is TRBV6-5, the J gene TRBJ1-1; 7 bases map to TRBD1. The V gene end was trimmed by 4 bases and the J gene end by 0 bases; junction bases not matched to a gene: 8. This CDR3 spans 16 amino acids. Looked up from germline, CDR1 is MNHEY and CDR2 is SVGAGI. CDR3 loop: CASSFTGAPMNTEAFF. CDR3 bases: TGTGCCAGCAGTTTCACAGGGGCCCCTATGAACACTGAAGCTTTCTTT.

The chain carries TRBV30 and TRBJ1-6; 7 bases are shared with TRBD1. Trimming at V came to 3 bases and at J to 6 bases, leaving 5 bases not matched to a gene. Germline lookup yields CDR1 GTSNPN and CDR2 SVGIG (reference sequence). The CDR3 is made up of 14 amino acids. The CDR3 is CAWREQGRNSPLHF. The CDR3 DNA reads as TGTGCCTGGAGGGAACAGGGGCGTAATTCACCCCTCCACTTT.

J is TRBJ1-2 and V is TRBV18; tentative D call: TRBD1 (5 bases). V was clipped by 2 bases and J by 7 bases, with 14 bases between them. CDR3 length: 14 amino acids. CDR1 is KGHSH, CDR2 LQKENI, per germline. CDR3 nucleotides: TGTGCCAGCTCACCATCCAGGGACTTCGGTGGCTACACCTTC. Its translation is CASSPSRDFGGYTF. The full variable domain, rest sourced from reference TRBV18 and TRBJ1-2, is NAGVMQNPRHLVRRRGQEARLRCSPMKGHSHVYWYRQLPEEGLKFMVYLQKENIIDESGMPKERFSAEFPKEGPSILRIQQVVRGDSAAYFCASSPSRDFGGYTFGSGTRLTVV.